Here is one TCR beta chain with its context. Trimming shortened V by 5 bases and J by 4 bases, and 14 bases separated the two germline ends. This CDR3 region has 14 residues. This sample was included in a study of T cells after yellow fever vaccination. One entry per CDR3 protein, called by TCRdb with MiXCR from the 5' RACE reads. The sample consists of hundreds of thousands of distinct CDR3 sequences, approximately 12% of them appearing once. The clonotype comes from a man aged 25 to 45 who received the YFV17D yellow fever vaccine. The chain links TRBV12-3 or TRBV12-4 to TRBJ1-2, with D unresolved. Here the sequenced sample was PBMCs, taken on the day of the yellow fever booster vaccination. The CDR3 sequence: CASSPSGRTYGYTF. Here the CDR3 DNA reads TGTGCCAGCAGTCCCTCGGGTAGGACCTATGGCTACACCTTC.